The 16 T cell receptor beta chains given below trace back to one sample, sequenced in a study of T cells in Graves' hyperthyroidism and ophthalmopathy. Amplification of TCR beta CDR3 regions used RNA as the template. When the TCR CDR3 underwent first-round RT-PCR, the HTBI primer set was used. TCRdb ran MiXCR on the multiplex PCR reads and lists one entry per CDR3 protein. The sample records hundreds of thousands of distinct CDR3 sequences, 14% to 15% being singletons. Specimen: blood. These receptors originate from a man aged 18 to 29 with Graves' ophthalmopathy.

This clonotype was recorded at least ten times. The J gene is TRBJ1-4, the V gene TRBV11-2; tentative D call: TRBD1 (5 bases). The V gene lost 8 bases and the J gene lost 0 bases, with 13 bases spanning the gap. The CDR3 totals 15 residues. CDR1 is SGHAT and CDR2 is FQNNGV in the germline V gene. The CDR3 spells CASCTGTATNEKLFF. CDR3 nucleotide sequence: TGTGCCAGCTGCACTGGGACGGCAACTAATGAAAAACTGTTTTTT.

This clonotype was detected many times. The chain recombines TRBV30 with TRBJ1-1; weak D call: TRBD1 (6 bases). The V and J ends lost 3 bases and 5 bases respectively, with 13 bases between them. CDR3 length: 13 amino acids. Germline lookup yields CDR1 GTSNPN and CDR2 SVGIG (reference sequence). Here the CDR3 DNA reads TGTGCCTGGAGAATGGGGGCTTATACTGAAGCTTTCTTT. Translating it yields CAWRMGAYTEAFF.

The CDR3 DNA follows: TGTGCCAGCAGTCTCCCACAGGGGGGTAGCACAGATACGCAGTATTTT. Its protein is CASSLPQGGSTDTQYF. V gene TRBV28 combines with J gene TRBJ2-3; TRBD1 aligns across 8 bases. From germline, CDR1 is MDHEN and CDR2 SYDVKM. The CDR3 has 16 residues. V was clipped by 5 bases and J by 0 bases; unmatched bases: 7.

This clonotype has ten or more counts. This rearrangement joins TRBV20-1 to TRBJ2-7; D gene uncertain. Trimming shortened V by 3 bases and J by 0 bases, and 9 bases separated the two germline ends. Germline CDR1 DFQATT, CDR2 SNEGSKA (reference sequence). This CDR3 is 13 amino acids long. The CDR3 DNA reads TGCAGTGCTAGGGCTTCCTTCTCCTACGAGCAGTACTTC. It is translated as CSARASFSYEQYF.

This clonotype was detected only a few times. The CDR3 loop reads CASSVGRLAATNEQFF. DNA for the CDR3: TGTGCCAGCAGCGTAGGTCGGCTAGCGGCGACTAATGAGCAGTTCTTC. The chain joins TRBV9 to TRBJ2-1; 7 bases match TRBD2. The germline CDR1 and CDR2 sequences are SGDLS and YYNGEE. The CDR3 is 16 residues long. V gave up 0 bases and J gave up 7 bases; unmatched junction bases: 10. Drawing the rest from reference TRBV9 and TRBJ2-1, the complete variable domain is DSGVTQTPKHLITATGQRVTLRCSPRSGDLSVYWYQQSLDQGLQFLIQYYNGEERAKGNILERFSAQQFPDLHSELNLSSLELGDSALYFCASSVGRLAATNEQFFGPGTRLTVL.

This clonotype was seen a few times. The genes are TRBV25-1 and TRBJ2-3, with D tentatively TRBD2 (5 bases). CDR1 and CDR2 (germline): MGHDK, SYGVNS. Deletions cut 5 bases from V and 5 bases from J, with 17 bases between. The CDR3 sequence is 15 residues long. CDR3 sequence: CASSTPHGDLDTQYF. CDR3 sequence (DNA): TGTGCCAGCAGTACCCCCCACGGGGATTTAGATACGCAGTATTTT.

This clonotype was recorded at least ten times. The chain combines TRBV30 with TRBJ1-2; possible D gene TRBD1, 6 bases. V lost 1 base and J lost 8, with 11 bases in between. The germline gives CDR1 GTSNPN, CDR2 SVGIG (reference sequence). The CDR3 is 12 residues long. CDR3 sequence (DNA): TGTGCCTGGAGTGCGTCAGGGGACGGCTACACCTTC. It is translated as CAWSASGDGYTF.

This chain connects TRBV2 to TRBJ2-7; D might be TRBD1 (5 bases). Germline loops: CDR1 SNHLY, CDR2 FYNNEI. The CDR3 has 14 amino acids. Deletions cut 4 bases from V and 2 bases from J, with 12 bases between. DNA of the CDR3: TGTGCCAGCAGTGCCCAGGGTAGGACCTACGAGCAGTACTTC. Its protein is CASSAQGRTYEQYF.

In its sample, this clonotype was seen many times. The CDR3 loop is CASSLEGTSGSYNEQFF. DNA of the CDR3: TGTGCCAGCAGCTTAGAAGGGACTAGCGGCTCCTACAATGAGCAGTTCTTC. V usage is TRBV11-1 and J usage is TRBJ2-1; 11 bases line up with TRBD2. Germline V gene sequence: CDR1 SGHAT, CDR2 FQDESV (reference sequence). There are 17 residues in the CDR3. Losses at the gene ends were 1 base for V and 0 bases for J; bases not matched to a gene: 2.

This clonotype was seen at least ten times. V usage is TRBV18 and J usage is TRBJ2-7; 13 nucleotides agree with TRBD2. This CDR3 comprises 16 residues. V trimming: 5 bases; J trimming: 4 bases; junction bases outside the gene matches: 8. The germline CDR1 and CDR2 sequences are KGHSH and LQKENI. The CDR3 region is CASSSGTSGKGYEQYF. The CDR3 coding sequence is TGTGCCAGCTCATCCGGGACTAGCGGGAAGGGTTACGAGCAGTACTTC.

This clonotype appeared a few times. V gene TRBV24-1 combines with J gene TRBJ2-3; perhaps TRBD2 as D (5 bases). The CDR3 totals 16 residues. V was trimmed by 3 bases and J by 3 bases, leaving 15 bases between them. CDR1 and CDR2 (germline): KGHDR, SFDVKD. Written as DNA, the CDR3 is TGTGCCACCAGTGATCTAGACTACCTGGGGACAGATACGCAGTATTTT. Translated, it gives CATSDLDYLGTDTQYF.

The sample holds many counts of this clonotype. At one of its ends the junction is not consistent with the germline gene, which may arise from a read error. The chain carries TRBV7-8 and TRBJ2-1; 7 bases agree with TRBD1. The CDR3 has 15 residues. CDR1 and CDR2 (germline): SGHVS, FQNEAQ. The CDR3 nucleotides read TGCGCCAGCAGCTTGGGCCAGGGGGCCTACAATGAGCAGTTCTTC. It is translated as CASSLGQGAYNEQFF.

The chain joins TRBV3-1 to TRBJ2-7, with a tentative D call TRBD1 (8 bases). V was cut by 5 bases and J by 8 bases, with 16 bases left in between. Germline V gene lookup returns CDR1 LGHDT and CDR2 YNNKEL (reference sequence). This CDR3 is 13 amino acids long. DNA of the CDR3: TGTGCCAGCAGCGGACAGGGAGGGAACAAGCAGTACTTC. Protein sequence: CASSGQGGNKQYF.

This clonotype was recorded many times. The CDR3 region has the DNA TGTGCCAGCAGTTACTCGACTGTATACAATGAGCAGTTCTTC. This sequence encodes CASSYSTVYNEQFF. The J gene is TRBJ2-1, the V gene TRBV6-5; D is ambiguous. CDR1 and CDR2 (germline): MNHEY, SVGAGI. This CDR3 contains 14 residues. V was pared by 0 bases and J by 4 bases, with 7 bases between.

Note on this clonotype: This clone may be a read error of a much larger clone one base away. This rearrangement joins TRBV7-8 to TRBJ2-3; unclear D gene. V was clipped by 1 base and J by 5 bases, with 7 bases between them. Germline assignment: CDR1 SGHVS and CDR2 FQNEAQ. This CDR3 is built from 13 residues. The CDR3: CASSLEAVDTQYF. The CDR3 DNA reads as TGTGCCAGCAGCTTAGAAGCCGTAGATACGCAGTATTTT.

This clonotype was seen ten or more times. The chain links TRBV27 to TRBJ2-7, with TRBD2 matching 10 bases. Germline CDR1 is MNHEY and CDR2 is SMNVEV (reference sequence). The length of the CDR3 is 14 residues. V was pared by 6 bases and J by 2 bases, with 4 bases of the junction left unmatched. The CDR3 DNA follows: TGTGCCAGCAGAGTAGGACTAGCGGCCTACGAGCAGTACTTC. Translating gives CASRVGLAAYEQYF.